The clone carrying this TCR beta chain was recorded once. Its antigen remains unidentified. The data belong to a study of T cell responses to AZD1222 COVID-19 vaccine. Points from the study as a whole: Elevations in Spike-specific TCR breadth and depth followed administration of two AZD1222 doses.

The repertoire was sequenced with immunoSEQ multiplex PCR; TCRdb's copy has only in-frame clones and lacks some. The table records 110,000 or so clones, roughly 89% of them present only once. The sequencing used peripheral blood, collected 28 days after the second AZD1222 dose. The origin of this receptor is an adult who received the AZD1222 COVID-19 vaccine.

The CDR3 sequence is CASSPKTWGRERDTEAFF. Written as DNA, the CDR3 is TGTGCCAGCAGCCCGAAAACGTGGGGGCGGGAAAGGGACACTGAAGCTTTCTTT. J is TRBJ1-1 and V is TRBV7-6; possible D gene TRBD1, 6 bases. Germline assignment: CDR1 SGHVS and CDR2 FNYEAQ. The CDR3 is made up of 18 amino acids. The ends were cut back, 5 bases at V and 3 bases at J, with 25 bases in the middle.